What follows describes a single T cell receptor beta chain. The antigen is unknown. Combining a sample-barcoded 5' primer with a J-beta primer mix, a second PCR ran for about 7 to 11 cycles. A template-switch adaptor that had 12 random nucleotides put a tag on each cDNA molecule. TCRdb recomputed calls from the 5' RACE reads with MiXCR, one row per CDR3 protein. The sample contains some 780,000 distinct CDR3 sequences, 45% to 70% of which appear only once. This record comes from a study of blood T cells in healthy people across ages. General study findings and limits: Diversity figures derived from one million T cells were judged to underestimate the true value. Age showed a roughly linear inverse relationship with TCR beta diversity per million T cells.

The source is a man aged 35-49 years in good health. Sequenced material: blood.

CDR3 in DNA: TGCGCCAGCAGTCGGGATGCAGGGGACCACTATGGCTACACCTTC. Protein product: CASSRDAGDHYGYTF. The chain is built from TRBV5-1 and TRBJ1-2, with D perhaps matching TRBD1 (6 bases). The germline V gene encodes CDR1 SGHRS and CDR2 YFSETQ. There are 15 residues in the CDR3. Trimming stripped 5 bases from V and 3 bases from J, with 17 bases between.